What follows are 27 T cell receptor beta chains derived from one specimen sequenced in a study of T cell responses to AZD1222 COVID-19 vaccine. Using immunoSEQ multiplex PCR, the repertoire was profiled, and TCRdb retains in-frame clones only, with some absent. This sample has roughly 80,000 clones, with 85% to 90% found just once. The sequences come from peripheral blood, collected on day 0 of AZD1222 vaccination. Every receptor here comes from an adult in good health.

V gene TRBV18 combines with J gene TRBJ2-7, with D uncertain. V shed 5 bases and J shed 1 base, with 3 bases lying between them. The V gene's germline CDR1 is KGHSH and CDR2 LQKENI. The CDR3 extends over 11 amino acids. CDR3 nucleotides: TGTGCCAGCTCATCGTCCTACGAGCAGTACTTC. Translation gives CASSSSYEQYF.

V and J are TRBV19 and TRBJ2-1, with D possibly matching TRBD1 (5 bases). Germline values: CDR1 LNHDA, CDR2 SQIVND (reference sequence). V lost 4 bases, J lost 15 bases, and 16 bases lay in between. CDR3 size: 12 residues. The CDR3 region is CASSTQGDRWFF. The DNA for the CDR3 is TGTGCCAGTAGTACGCAGGGCGATCGATGGTTCTTC.

This clone was recorded a few times. The V and J genes are TRBV6-2 or TRBV6-3 and TRBJ1-2; TRBD1 matches at 7 bases. Germline V CDR1 and CDR2: MNHEY, SVGEGT. The CDR3 spans 14 residues. J gave up 2 bases and V 4 bases, and 4 bases lay outside the gene matches. CDR3 amino acids: CASSFGTDNYGYTF. The CDR3 DNA follows: TGTGCCAGCAGTTTCGGGACAGACAACTATGGCTACACCTTC.

This chain joins TRBV5-1 and TRBJ1-3; D gene unclear. Germline V CDR1 and CDR2: SGHRS, YFSETQ. With 4 bases removed from V and 5 bases from J, the gap between germline ends came to 16 bases. This CDR3 has 15 amino acids. CDR3 nucleotide sequence: TGCGCCAGCAGCCGTGACCCTGGCGAGCGAAACACCATATATTTT. Translation gives CASSRDPGERNTIYF.

The rearrangement uses TRBV2 and TRBJ2-2; 9 bases line up with TRBD2. The CDR3 consists of 14 residues. The V gene's germline CDR1 is SNHLY and CDR2 FYNNEI. J was trimmed by 5 bases and V by 10 bases; bases with no gene match: 8. CDR3 protein: CATNSGGYTGELFF. Written as DNA, the CDR3 is TGTGCCACCAATAGCGGGGGATATACCGGGGAGCTGTTTTTT.

The V call is TRBV7-2, the J call TRBJ1-1; 7 bases align to TRBD1. V gave up 5 bases and J gave up 2 bases; unmatched junction bases: 5. The CDR3 contains 14 residues. The V gene's germline CDR1 is SGHTA and CDR2 FQGNSA. The CDR3 DNA sequence: TGTGCCAGCAGCCACAGGGACAGTAACACTGAAGCTTTCTTT. This translates into CASSHRDSNTEAFF.

The V call is TRBV18, the J call TRBJ2-5, with 8 bases aligning to TRBD1. The CDR3 contains 16 residues. V lost 0 bases, J lost 3 bases, and 6 bases stayed unmatched. From germline, CDR1 is KGHSH and CDR2 LQKENI. CDR3 coding DNA: TGTGCCAGCTCACCACCGTGGCAGGGGGCCGAAGAGACCCAGTACTTC. This codes for CASSPPWQGAEETQYF.

This clone was seen only a few times. The chain employs TRBV7-9 and TRBJ2-7, with D tentatively TRBD1 (6 bases). CDR3 length: 13 amino acids. Deletions cut 1 base from V and 6 bases from J, with 10 bases between. CDR1 and CDR2 (germline): SEHNR, FQNEAQ (reference sequence). DNA of the CDR3: TGTGCCAGCAGCTTAGTAGCCAGGGGCGAGCAGTACTTC. Translation: CASSLVARGEQYF.

The CDR3 bases are TGTGCCAGCAGTGAGGGGACACTTAATGAAAAACTGTTTTTT. It encodes CASSEGTLNEKLFF. The V gene is TRBV6-1, the J gene TRBJ1-4; D perhaps matches TRBD1 (6 bases). V was pared by 3 bases and J by 4 bases, with 9 bases between. CDR3 size: 14 residues. Germline CDR1 is MNHNS and CDR2 is SASEGT.

The chain employs TRBV29-1 and TRBJ1-2; 7 nucleotides line up with TRBD1. Unmatched junction bases numbered 12, after V lost 3 bases and J lost 8 bases. The CDR3 is 14 residues long. CDR1 is SQVTM and CDR2 is ANQGSEA in the germline V gene. The CDR3 loop reads CSVDRQGVSGGYTF. CDR3 in DNA: TGCAGCGTTGACCGGCAGGGGGTATCCGGAGGCTACACCTTC.

The rearrangement uses TRBV3-1 (or the pseudogene TRBV3-2) and TRBJ1-3; D is undetermined. Trimming cost V 2 bases and J 0 bases, with 14 bases left between them. CDR3 length: 17 residues. In germline, CDR1 is LGHDT, CDR2 YNNKEL (reference sequence). CDR3 loop: CASSQSKGRLSGNTIYF. The DNA of the CDR3 is TGTGCCAGCAGCCAATCGAAGGGCAGGCTCTCTGGAAACACCATATATTTT.

The chain joins TRBV5-1 to TRBJ1-1; 7 bases agree with TRBD1. This CDR3 comprises 15 residues. Germline V gene data show CDR1 as SGHRS and CDR2 as YFSETQ. V shed 0 bases and J 2 bases; nucleotides not matched to a gene: 4. The CDR3 DNA reads as TGCGCCAGCAGCTTGGTAACAGGGGTTAACACTGAAGCTTTCTTT. Its protein is CASSLVTGVNTEAFF. Together with reference TRBV5-1 and TRBJ1-1, the CDR3 gives the full variable domain: KAGVTQTPRYLIKTRGQQVTLSCSPISGHRSVSWYQQTPGQGLQFLFEYFSETQRNKGNFPGRFSGRQFSNSRSEMNVSTLELGDSALYLCASSLVTGVNTEAFFGQGTRLTVV.

CDR3 sequence (DNA): TGTGCCAGCAGGCAGGGCCGCTTTCGGGTAAACTATGGCTACACCTTC. Translated, it gives CASRQGRFRVNYGYTF. The chain employs TRBV28 and TRBJ1-2; a possible D gene is TRBD1 (5 bases). Deletions cut 6 bases from V and 2 bases from J, with 19 bases between. Germline V gene sequence: CDR1 MDHEN, CDR2 SYDVKM. The CDR3 totals 16 residues.

The chain is built from TRBV27 and TRBJ2-7, with TRBD1 matching over 7 bases. From germline, CDR1 is MNHEY and CDR2 SMNVEV (reference sequence). The CDR3 covers 12 residues. V shed 6 bases and J 2 bases; nucleotides not matched to a gene: 1. CDR3 sequence: CASRTGPYEQYF. The CDR3 DNA is TGTGCCAGCAGGACAGGGCCCTACGAGCAGTACTTC.

The chain couples TRBV19 to TRBJ2-3; TRBD1 or TRBD2 may be the D gene (5 bases each). The CDR3 has 12 amino acids. V lost 1 base and J 6 bases, leaving 5 bases between the germline ends. CDR1 is LNHDA and CDR2 is SQIVND in the germline V gene (reference sequence). The CDR3 spells CASSIGGDTQYF. The CDR3 bases are TGTGCCAGTAGTATAGGGGGGGATACGCAGTATTTT. The full variable domain, rest sourced from reference TRBV19 and TRBJ2-3, is DGGITQSPKYLFRKEGQNVTLSCEQNLNHDAMYWYRQDPGQGLRLIYYSQIVNDFQKGDIAEGYSVSREKKESFPLTVTSAQKNPTAFYLCASSIGGDTQYFGPGTRLTVL.

V usage is TRBV29-1 and J usage is TRBJ1-1; 7 bases fit TRBD1. This CDR3 contains 14 residues. Looked up from germline, CDR1 is SQVTM and CDR2 is ANQGSEA. Unmatched junction bases numbered 9, after V lost 7 bases and J lost 1 base. CDR3 sequence: CSARQGGWNTEAFF. The CDR3 nucleotides are TGCAGCGCGCGACAAGGGGGCTGGAACACTGAAGCTTTCTTT.

J is TRBJ1-1 and V is TRBV5-1, with D maybe TRBD1 (5 bases). V was pared by 7 bases and J by 1 base, with 20 bases between. Germline CDR1 and CDR2: SGHRS and YFSETQ. The CDR3 has 16 residues. The CDR3 DNA reads as TGCGCCAGCGCTTACCTTCAGGGTGGGGGGAACACTGAAGCTTTCTTT. It codes for CASAYLQGGGNTEAFF.

In DNA form, the CDR3 reads TGTGCCAGCAGCTTAGAGGCGGGAGTCGACTATGGCTACACCTTC. Protein product: CASSLEAGVDYGYTF. This chain uses TRBV11-1 with TRBJ1-2; no clear D. Germline V gene lookup returns CDR1 SGHAT and CDR2 FQDESV (reference sequence). The CDR3 covers 15 residues. The V end lost 1 base, the J end lost 3 bases, and 12 bases lay between the germline ends.

The V call is TRBV3-1 (or the pseudogene TRBV3-2), the J call TRBJ2-7; D ambiguous. Trimming removed 1 base from V and 2 bases from J, with 3 bases in between. This CDR3 has 12 amino acids. The V gene's germline CDR1 is LGHDT and CDR2 YNNKEL (reference sequence). For the CDR3, the DNA is TGTGCCAGCAGCCAAGTAGCCTACGAGCAGTACTTC. It is translated as CASSQVAYEQYF.

The rearrangement uses TRBV28 and TRBJ2-1; no clear D gene. This CDR3 has 14 amino acids. Trimming shortened V by 7 bases and J by 0 bases, and 10 bases separated the two germline ends. Germline V CDR1 and CDR2: MDHEN, SYDVKM. The CDR3 DNA reads as TGTGCCAGCACCCCACTAAGCTCCTACAATGAGCAGTTCTTC. It yields the protein CASTPLSSYNEQFF.

The chain couples TRBV28 to TRBJ1-1; a weak D match, TRBD1 (5 bases). Germline assignment: CDR1 MDHEN and CDR2 SYDVKM. This CDR3 contains 17 residues. With 6 bases removed from V and 1 base from J, the gap between germline ends came to 21 bases. Here the CDR3 DNA reads TGTGCCAGCAGCCCCGCGACAGCCCAAAAGGCGAACACTGAAGCTTTCTTT. It codes for CASSPATAQKANTEAFF.

V is TRBV9 and J is TRBJ1-4, with TRBD1 as a possible D gene (5 bases). V shed 0 bases and J shed 7 bases, with 13 bases lying between them. Germline CDR1 reads SGDLS; CDR2 reads YYNGEE. CDR3 size: 15 residues. DNA of the CDR3: TGTGCCAGCAGCGTAGTCTCGGGGGTCGGTGAAAAACTGTTTTTT. Translating gives CASSVVSGVGEKLFF.

The J gene is TRBJ2-3, the V gene TRBV7-9; the D gene is possibly TRBD2 (5 bases). This CDR3 contains 13 residues. Germline V CDR1 and CDR2: SEHNR, FQNEAQ (reference sequence). V was clipped by 5 bases and J by 2 bases, with 8 bases between them. For the CDR3, the DNA is TGTGCCAGCAGCCCTAGCCTCACAGATACGCAGTATTTT. Its translation: CASSPSLTDTQYF.

This clone was seen only once. The CDR3 nucleotides read TGTGCCAGTAGTCCCGACAGGGGGAATTCACCCCTCCACTTT. Translating gives CASSPDRGNSPLHF. This chain uses TRBV19 with TRBJ1-6; 9 bases map to TRBD1. This CDR3 spans 14 amino acids. Losses at the gene ends were 5 bases for V and 7 bases for J; bases not matched to a gene: 3. Germline assignment: CDR1 LNHDA and CDR2 SQIVND (reference sequence). The entire variable domain, with the rest obtained from reference TRBV19 and TRBJ1-6, is as follows: DGGITQSPKYLFRKEGQNVTLSCEQNLNHDAMYWYRQDPGQGLRLIYYSQIVNDFQKGDIAEGYSVSREKKESFPLTVTSAQKNPTAFYLCASSPDRGNSPLHFGNGTRLTVT.

The chain joins TRBV3-1 (or the pseudogene TRBV3-2) to TRBJ2-7; D gene uncertain. The CDR3 covers 15 residues. Per the germline V gene, CDR1 is LGHDT and CDR2 is YNNKEL (reference sequence). The germline V and J ends were trimmed by 4 bases and 3 bases, with 16 bases remaining between them. CDR3 in amino acids: CASSPMESAGYEQYF. The CDR3 DNA follows: TGTGCCAGCAGCCCAATGGAGTCCGCAGGCTACGAGCAGTACTTC.

The V and J genes are TRBV19 and TRBJ1-2; D remains unclear. This CDR3 is built from 12 residues. With 1 base removed from V and 4 bases from J, the gap between germline ends came to 4 bases. Germline loops: CDR1 LNHDA, CDR2 SQIVND (reference sequence). As DNA, the CDR3 is TGTGCCAGTAGTATAGGCCCCTATGGCTACACCTTC. Residues: CASSIGPYGYTF.

The J gene is TRBJ1-3, the V gene TRBV2; D remains ambiguous. Germline assignment: CDR1 SNHLY and CDR2 FYNNEI. There are 15 residues in the CDR3. Trimming pared 4 bases from V and 1 base from J, leaving 11 bases between. The CDR3 bases are TGTGCCAGCAGTGTATCAGGAGGATCTGGAAACACCATATATTTT. This sequence encodes CASSVSGGSGNTIYF.